This TCR beta chain is drawn from a study of T cell responses to AZD1222 COVID-19 vaccine. Study results and caveats: None of the repertoires were sampled until the peak T cell response had passed. Targets within unmutated variant regions were reportedly found for nearly half of spike-specific TCRs.

Sequencing used immunoSEQ multiplex PCR; TCRdb keeps in-frame clones, though not all of them. The sample lists about 180,000 clones; 92% were seen once. There are 16 residues in the CDR3. The V gene's germline CDR1 is LNHNV and CDR2 YYDKDF (reference sequence). J gave up 1 base and V 3 bases, and 8 bases lay outside the gene matches. Comment on this clone: Its antigen is undetermined.

This receptor was obtained from an adult who received the AZD1222 COVID-19 vaccine. This chain connects TRBV15 to TRBJ2-7; 8 bases agree with TRBD1. Sequencing was performed on peripheral blood, taken 28 days after the second AZD1222 dose. The CDR3 region has the DNA TGTGCCACCAGCAGCCCAAGCCGGACAGGGTCCTACGAGCAGTACTTC. Translated, it gives CATSSPSRTGSYEQYF.